Reported below is one TCR beta chain. The data were obtained in a study of OX40 agonist ivuxolimab in advanced cancers. The data were produced by immunoSEQ multiplex PCR, yet TCRdb's version contains in-frame clones alone and is incomplete. The table includes about 98,000 clones, 75% to 90% detected once. V dropped 5 bases and J dropped 3; count of bases not matched to a gene: 13. The length of the CDR3 is 16 residues. Germline CDR1 MDHEN, CDR2 SYDVKM. The chain carries TRBV28 and TRBJ2-7, with 7 bases that match TRBD1. Specimen: CD4+ or CD8+ T cells sorted from blood, collected in a trial of the OX40 agonist ivuxolimab. The TCR originated in an adult with an advanced solid tumor such as melanoma, head and neck, liver or kidney cancer. The CDR3 region is CASSIGRWDRSYEQYV. The CDR3 bases are TGTGCCAGCAGTATCGGAAGATGGGACAGAAGCTACGAGCAGTACGTC.